The 28 T cell receptor beta chains given below trace back to one sample, sequenced in a study of breast tumors, draining lymph nodes, adjacent tissues (dated by TCRdb to 2016 to 2017). Lymph node samples came from the axillary draining lymph nodes of breast cancer patients. Library creation used multiplex PCR. Sequencer: Illumina HiSeq 2000. The public reads were run again by TCRdb, first through fastp at Q25 and then through MiXCR, and only productive beta chains were kept. Every entry covers one CDR3 protein and lists the most common genes and DNA from its rows. This sample comprises about 230,000 distinct CDR3 sequences, about 32% of them detected only once. The ten largest make up about 1.4% of the sample. The source material was axillary lymph node tissue. These TCRs come from a female donor with breast cancer. Some clones in this sample may be carry-over from other donors' samples.

This clonotype was picked up many times. The V gene is TRBV3-1, the J gene TRBJ1-2, with TRBD1 identical over 8 bases. V shed 1 base and J 7 bases; nucleotides not matched to a gene: 8. This CDR3 has 15 residues. Per the germline V gene, CDR1 is LGHDT and CDR2 is YNNKEL (reference sequence). The DNA of the CDR3 is TGTGCCAGCAGCCAAGTGAGGCAGGGGGCCTTTGGCTACACCTTC. This gives the protein CASSQVRQGAFGYTF. Together with reference TRBV3-1 and TRBJ1-2, the CDR3 gives the full variable domain: DTAVSQTPKYLVTQMGNDKSIKCEQNLGHDTMYWYKQDSKKFLKIMFSYNNKELIINETVPNRFSPKSPDKAHLNLHINSLELGDSAVYFCASSQVRQGAFGYTFGSGTRLTVV.

The gene calls are TRBV2 and TRBJ1-5; 8 positions match TRBD1. Trimming at V came to 4 bases and at J to 6 bases, leaving 8 bases not matched to a gene. The V gene's germline CDR1 is SNHLY and CDR2 FYNNEI. This CDR3 is built from 15 residues. The CDR3 loop is CASSVGGRGRQPQHF. The CDR3 nucleotides are TGTGCCAGCAGTGTAGGTGGCAGGGGGCGTCAGCCCCAGCATTTT.

This clonotype was counted once. The chain combines TRBV20-1 with TRBJ2-3, with 11 bases matching TRBD1. Germline-derived CDR1 and CDR2 are DFQATT and SNEGSKA (reference sequence). V lost 4 bases to trimming and J lost 4 bases; unmatched junction nucleotides: 10. The CDR3 runs 16 residues. The CDR3 region is CSAMDRGRRFADTQYF. The CDR3 DNA sequence: TGCAGTGCTATGGACAGGGGGCGAAGGTTCGCAGATACGCAGTATTTT.

This clonotype was counted many times. The V gene is TRBV7-9, the J gene TRBJ2-6; D not certain. Trimming stripped 5 bases from V and 1 base from J, with 12 bases between. The CDR3 is 16 residues long. Germline lookup yields CDR1 SEHNR and CDR2 FQNEAQ (reference sequence). The CDR3 DNA follows: TGTGCCAGCAGCCCCCGTGGCGTGTCTGGGGCCAACGTCCTGACTTTC. It yields the protein CASSPRGVSGANVLTF.

Of note for this clonotype: A single base separates this from a much larger clone, so it may be a read error. This sequence joins TRBV6-5 and TRBJ2-3; no clear D gene. CDR1 and CDR2 (germline): MNHEY, SVGAGI. The CDR3 covers 14 residues. The CDR3 sequence is CTSSYKESTDTQYF. The CDR3 DNA is TGTACCAGCAGTTACAAGGAAAGTACAGATACGCAGTATTTT.

V usage is TRBV5-1 and J usage is TRBJ1-1; perhaps TRBD1 as D (6 bases). This CDR3 spans 13 amino acids. Trimming removed 0 bases at V and 5 bases at J, with 8 bases between. The germline CDR1 and CDR2 sequences are SGHRS and YFSETQ. The CDR3 is CASSLAGETEAFF. CDR3 DNA: TGCGCCAGCAGCTTGGCAGGGGAGACTGAAGCTTTCTTT.

This chain links TRBV2 with TRBJ1-1, with D possibly TRBD1 on 5 matching bases. The germline V gene encodes CDR1 SNHLY and CDR2 FYNNEI. The V and J ends lost 7 bases and 0 bases respectively, with 9 bases between them. The CDR3 has 13 residues. The CDR3 sequence: CASNGGMNTEAFF. DNA for the CDR3: TGTGCCAGCAACGGGGGTATGAACACTGAAGCTTTCTTT.

This clonotype was recorded many times. The chain couples TRBV12-3 or TRBV12-4 to TRBJ2-1; no clear D gene. Trimming left V 3 bases short and J 8 bases short, with 8 bases between. The CDR3 spans 12 residues. CDR3 coding DNA: TGTGCCAGCAGTTTGTTGGACGATGAGCAGTTCTTC. Translating it yields CASSLLDDEQFF.

In the case of this clonotype: No conserved phenylalanine or tryptophan is present at the end of the CDR3, so a read error is the likely explanation. The DNA is omitted, as the CDR3 cannot be located on it reliably, and the CDR3 follows TCRdb's listing. The rearrangement links TRBV20-1 to TRBJ2-5; TRBD1 is the table's D call, not checked against the DNA. The CDR3 spans 10 residues, counting both ends. The V gene's germline CDR1 is DFQATT and CDR2 SNEGSKA (reference sequence). CDR3: CSARSQGTYA.

This clonotype appeared a few times. The genes are TRBV27 and TRBJ1-6; TRBD1 is a possible D gene (5 bases). Germline values: CDR1 MNHEY, CDR2 SMNVEV (reference sequence). The V end was cut by 6 bases, the J end by 2 bases, with 14 bases between. The CDR3 has 16 amino acids. The CDR3 loop reads CASRYRNSPYNSPLHF. The DNA of the CDR3 is TGTGCCAGCAGATACAGGAATAGCCCCTATAATTCACCCCTCCACTTT.

There are many counts of this clonotype. The chain recombines TRBV18 with TRBJ1-5; no firm D call. The CDR3 sequence is 13 residues long. V lost 2 bases, J lost 4 bases, and 6 bases lay in between. Per the germline V gene, CDR1 is KGHSH and CDR2 is LQKENI. The CDR3 coding sequence is TGTGCCAGCTCACCAGAGGTGAATCAGCCCCAGCATTTT. Its translation is CASSPEVNQPQHF.

This clonotype was detected many times. The V call is TRBV6-5, the J call TRBJ2-7; D remains unclear. Germline-derived CDR1 and CDR2 are MNHEY and SVGAGI. The CDR3 spans 13 residues. Trimming removed 6 bases at V and 1 base at J, with 10 bases between. The CDR3 is CASRHPGSYEQYF. The CDR3 nucleotides read TGTGCCAGCAGACACCCCGGATCCTACGAGCAGTACTTC.

The chain carries TRBV10-1 and TRBJ2-2; D is uncertain. CDR1 WNHNN and CDR2 SYGVQD come from the germline V gene (reference sequence). This CDR3 comprises 13 residues. V dropped 2 bases and J dropped 7 bases, with 8 bases sitting between them. As DNA, the CDR3 is TGCGCCAGCAGTGAGCTTGTTTACGGGGAGCTGTTTTTT. Its translation is CASSELVYGELFF.

This rearrangement joins TRBV20-1 to TRBJ2-5, with D possibly TRBD2 on 6 matching bases. Germline CDR1 reads DFQATT; CDR2 reads SNEGSKA (reference sequence). The CDR3 is made up of 12 amino acids. With 4 bases removed from V and 5 bases from J, the gap between germline ends came to 11 bases. Written as DNA, the CDR3 is TGCAGTGCTACCCACGCGGGGGAGACCCAGTACTTC. Its translation: CSATHAGETQYF.

This clonotype was detected ten times or more. The chain has TRBV12-3 or TRBV12-4 and TRBJ1-5; a weak D match, TRBD1 (5 bases). The CDR3 is 16 amino acids. Between the trimmed V and J ends, which lost 2 bases and 5 bases, there was a span of 16 bases. DNA for the CDR3: TGTGCCAGCAGTTTAAAAGGGACGCGGGGTTATCAGCCCCAGCATTTT. It codes for CASSLKGTRGYQPQHF.

This clonotype was seen many times. The rearrangement links TRBV4-2 to TRBJ2-1, with a possible D match to TRBD2 (6 bases). There are 16 residues in the CDR3. Trimming took off 3 bases at V and 2 bases at J, with 14 bases between the two ends. Germline CDR1 is LGHNA and CDR2 is YNFKEQ. The CDR3 DNA reads as TGTGCCAGCAGCCATCCTCCGGGAGCGCCCTACAATGAGCAGTTCTTC. Translating gives CASSHPPGAPYNEQFF.

This clonotype was recorded many times. The chain couples TRBV7-2 to TRBJ2-3; no reliable D call. CDR3 length: 13 amino acids. Germline V lookup: CDR1 SGHTA, CDR2 FQGNSA. V lost 5 bases and J lost 10, with 16 bases in between. CDR3 bases: TGTGCCAGCAGCCCTGACGTATCGGCCGCGCAGTATTTT. Its protein is CASSPDVSAAQYF.

This clonotype was counted at least ten times. The chain couples TRBV3-1 to TRBJ1-3; a possible D gene is TRBD1 (6 bases). The CDR3 length is 14 residues. The V end lost 3 bases, the J end lost 4 bases, and 10 bases lay between the germline ends. Germline V gene sequence: CDR1 LGHDT, CDR2 YNNKEL (reference sequence). CDR3 residues: CASSQGALGNTIYF. Here the CDR3 DNA reads TGTGCCAGCAGCCAGGGGGCTTTAGGAAACACCATATATTTT.

Only a few counts were recorded for this clonotype. This chain joins TRBV3-1 and TRBJ2-5, with TRBD2 matching over 8 bases. Germline assignment: CDR1 LGHDT and CDR2 YNNKEL (reference sequence). With V trimmed by 0 bases and J by 7 bases, 10 bases remained unmatched. The CDR3 runs to 16 residues. CDR3 coding DNA: TGTGCCAGCAGCCAAGACAAAGGGACTAGAGGGGGGACCCAGTACTTC. As protein: CASSQDKGTRGGTQYF.

This clonotype was detected ten times or more. This chain uses TRBV6-1 with TRBJ2-3; 14 bases fit TRBD2. CDR3 length equals 14 residues. In germline, CDR1 is MNHNS, CDR2 SASEGT. V lost 6 bases and J lost 9; bases outside the gene matches: 5. The CDR3 loop reads CASRTSGGAGTQYF. The DNA for the CDR3 is TGTGCCAGCAGGACTAGCGGGGGGGCTGGGACGCAGTATTTT.

This clonotype was counted many times. CDR3 DNA sequence: TGCGCCAGCAGCCAAGGGGCCGGGACTAGCGGGAGGGCCGAGCAGTACTTC. Residues: CASSQGAGTSGRAEQYF. The rearrangement uses TRBV4-1 and TRBJ2-7; 16 bases align to TRBD2. Germline CDR1 and CDR2: MGHRA and YSYEKL. The ends lost 1 base at V and 6 bases at J; junction bases unmatched: 6. This CDR3 spans 17 amino acids.

This clonotype was recorded a few times. This may be a read error, as it is one base from a much larger clone. The CDR3 nucleotides are TGCAGTGCAAAAAGGACAGGGGGGACCGCGGCCAACGTCCTGACTTTC. Its translation is CSAKRTGGTAANVLTF. The chain is built from TRBV20-1 and TRBJ2-6; 10 bases fit TRBD1. This CDR3 region has 16 residues. The germline gives CDR1 DFQATT, CDR2 SNEGSKA (reference sequence). The J segment lost 6 bases and the V segment lost 6 bases, leaving 11 bases of the junction unmatched.

A note on this clonotype: Without the conserved terminal phenylalanine or tryptophan, this CDR3 likely stems from a read error. This CDR3 reads CASSVFSGYEQYL. The CDR3 nucleotides are TGCGCCAGCAGTGTGTTTTCGGGATACGAGCAGTACCTC. V is TRBV10-2 and J is TRBJ2-7; D is possibly TRBD2 (5 bases). The CDR3 loop spans 13 amino acids. From germline, CDR1 is WSHSY and CDR2 SAAADI. V was trimmed by 4 bases and J by 4 bases, leaving 11 bases between them.

This clonotype was seen at least ten times. V and J are TRBV7-8 and TRBJ2-7, with TRBD2 as a possible D gene (7 bases). Trimming left V 5 bases short and J 3 bases short, with 20 bases between. Per germline, CDR1 SGHVS and CDR2 FQNEAQ. The CDR3 spans 16 residues. CDR3 DNA: TGTGCCAGCAGCAAGGGGAGGGCAGGGGCTGGCTACGAGCAGTACTTC. This sequence encodes CASSKGRAGAGYEQYF.

This clonotype has ten or more counts. This chain uses TRBV6-5 with TRBJ2-3, with 10 bases that match TRBD2. This CDR3 has 16 amino acids. CDR1 and CDR2 (germline): MNHEY, SVGAGI. V was pared by 0 bases and J by 5 bases, with 5 bases of the junction left unmatched. CDR3 in DNA: TGTGCCAGCAGTTACTCGCCTAGCGGGAGAATAGATACGCAGTATTTT. Translated: CASSYSPSGRIDTQYF.

This clonotype was counted many times. The genes are TRBV4-2 and TRBJ2-7; 9 bases agree with TRBD1. This CDR3 has 14 amino acids. Germline CDR1 reads LGHNA; CDR2 reads YNFKEQ. Trimming removed 3 bases from V and 6 bases from J; junction bases left unmatched: 6. The DNA for the CDR3 is TGTGCCAGCAGCCAGCCGGGACAGGGCCCCGAGCAGTACTTC. It codes for CASSQPGQGPEQYF.

Many counts were recorded for this clonotype. The CDR3 loop is CASSQEAGSSYEQYF. CDR3 bases: TGTGCCAGCAGCCAGGAAGCGGGAAGCTCCTACGAGCAGTACTTC. The V call is TRBV4-2, the J call TRBJ2-7; 7 bases match TRBD2. The CDR3 is 15 amino acids. With V trimmed by 3 bases and J by 0 bases, 5 bases remained unmatched. Germline-derived CDR1 and CDR2 are LGHNA and YNFKEQ.

The chain uses TRBV2 and TRBJ1-5; 8 bases line up with TRBD1. The CDR3 sequence is 13 residues long. CDR1 SNHLY and CDR2 FYNNEI come from the germline V gene. Losses at the gene ends were 5 bases for V and 5 bases for J; bases not matched to a gene: 2. The CDR3: CASSKQGDQPQHF. CDR3 nucleotide sequence: TGTGCCAGCAGTAAACAGGGGGATCAGCCCCAGCATTTT.